Reported below is one TCR beta chain. Its antigen is not identified. These data belong to a study of shared clonotypes between healthy human individuals. The study, taken as a whole, reports: It was anticipated that sequencing depth would influence how many clonotypes donors shared. Since donors were few, the genetic and exposure-history diversity represented was limited.

The assay ran at deep level. The repertoire was sequenced with immunoSEQ multiplex PCR; TCRdb's copy has only in-frame clones and lacks some. The sample holds 530,000 or so clones; over 75% are singletons and the top ten take 12%. V dropped 0 bases and J dropped 0; count of bases not matched to a gene: 6. The CDR3 contains 18 residues. Germline CDR1 reads SGDLS; CDR2 reads YYNGEE. The sample consisted of PBMCs. The chain joins TRBV9 to TRBJ1-3; 10 bases fit TRBD1. The sequence came from a woman between 40 and 55 years old in good health. Some clones in this sample may be carry-over from other donors' samples. CDR3 sequence reads: CASSVGGTGDSSGNTIYF. The CDR3 DNA follows: TGTGCCAGCAGCGTAGGTGGGACAGGGGATTCCTCTGGAAACACCATATATTTT. Using reference TRBV9 and TRBJ1-3 for the parts outside the CDR3, the full variable domain is DSGVTQTPKHLITATGQRVTLRCSPRSGDLSVYWYQQSLDQGLQFLIQYYNGEERAKGNILERFSAQQFPDLHSELNLSSLELGDSALYFCASSVGGTGDSSGNTIYFGEGSWLTVV.